What follows are 18 T cell receptor beta chains derived from one specimen sequenced in a study of control samples from healthy donors and cancer patients. The method was immunoSEQ multiplex PCR; TCRdb's version includes in-frame clones alone and lacks a portion of them. This table holds some 95,000 clones, over 85% found once. Sequenced: blood. Receptors were obtained from a human donor in good health. The donor label of this sample is uncertain.

This chain connects TRBV5-1 to TRBJ1-1; D is uncertain. V lost 5 bases, J lost 5 bases, and 13 bases lay in between. From germline, CDR1 is SGHRS and CDR2 YFSETQ. The CDR3 runs to 13 residues. The CDR3 coding sequence is TGCGCCAGCAGGACGACACTCCGGACTGAAGCTTTCTTT. Protein: CASRTTLRTEAFF.

V is TRBV19 and J is TRBJ1-2, with D unresolved. Trimming removed 7 bases from V and 5 bases from J, with 14 bases in between. The CDR3 has 13 residues. Looked up from germline, CDR1 is LNHDA and CDR2 is SQIVND (reference sequence). CDR3 in DNA: TGTGCCAGTACTAATTTAGGGAGGTATGGCTACACCTTC. This translates into CASTNLGRYGYTF.

The J gene is TRBJ1-4, the V gene TRBV18; D is unclear. Deletions cut 11 bases from V and 7 bases from J, with 26 bases between. CDR1 KGHSH and CDR2 LQKENI come from the germline V gene. The CDR3 contains 16 residues. CDR3 in amino acids: CAALPGCPFLSEKLFF. The CDR3 bases are TGTGCCGCCCTCCCGGGGTGTCCCTTTCTGAGTGAAAAACTGTTTTTT.

The rearrangement uses TRBV10-2 and TRBJ2-1; possibly TRBD2 for D (6 bases). This CDR3 is 14 amino acids long. The germline V gene has CDR1 WSHSY and CDR2 SAAADI. Between the trimmed V and J ends, which lost 6 bases and 15 bases, there was a span of 24 bases. The CDR3 region is CASSTTGTLIKRFF. The CDR3 DNA is TGCGCCAGCAGCACCACCGGGACTCTCATCAAGCGGTTCTTC.

This clone appeared once. The V call is TRBV28, the J call TRBJ1-3; D unclear. Germline CDR1 reads MDHEN; CDR2 reads SYDVKM. The CDR3 contains 18 residues. Trimming cost V 5 bases and J 0 bases, with 20 bases left between them. CDR3 region: CASSAGLRLTISGNTIYF. In DNA, the CDR3 is TGTGCCAGCAGTGCCGGACTCAGGTTAACCATCTCTGGAAACACCATATATTTT. The entire variable domain, with the rest obtained from reference TRBV28 and TRBJ1-3, is as follows: DVKVTQSSRYLVKRTGEKVFLECVQDMDHENMFWYRQDPGLGLRLIYFSYDVKMKEKGDIPEGYSVSREKKERFSLILESASTNQTSMYLCASSAGLRLTISGNTIYFGEGSWLTVV.

The chain is built from TRBV5-1 and TRBJ1-3; D unresolved. This CDR3 has 13 residues. CDR1 is SGHRS and CDR2 is YFSETQ in the germline V gene. With 4 bases removed from V and 4 bases from J, the gap between germline ends came to 9 bases. The CDR3 DNA sequence: TGCGCCAGCAGCGTGGAGGTCGGAAACACCATATATTTT. Translated: CASSVEVGNTIYF.

The chain uses TRBV7-3 and TRBJ1-1; 10 bases align to TRBD1. Germline CDR1 and CDR2: SGHTA and FQGTGA. CDR3 length: 15 amino acids. J was trimmed by 5 bases and V by 3 bases; bases with no gene match: 6. CDR3 in amino acids: CASSLTGGGGTEAFF. CDR3 in DNA: TGTGCCAGCAGCTTGACAGGGGGCGGTGGAACTGAAGCTTTCTTT. The complete variable domain, with remaining parts taken from reference TRBV7-3 and TRBJ1-1, reads GAGVSQTPSNKVTEKGKYVELRCDPISGHTALYWYRQSLGQGPEFLIYFQGTGAADDSGLPNDRFFAVRPEGSVSTLKIQRTERGDSAVYLCASSLTGGGGTEAFFGQGTRLTVV.

This clone was seen a few times. The genes are TRBV2 and TRBJ1-1, with TRBD1 identical over 7 bases. V was clipped by 6 bases and J by 9 bases; unmatched bases: 10. Germline lookup yields CDR1 SNHLY and CDR2 FYNNEI. CDR3 length equals 13 residues. The DNA for the CDR3 is TGTGCCAGCAGCGGGGACAGTCCCCTTCAAGCTTTCTTT. It is translated as CASSGDSPLQAFF.

As regards this clone: Other nucleotide sequences from this sample produce the same CDR3. The gene calls are TRBV6-5 and TRBJ2-7, with D perhaps matching TRBD1 (5 bases). From germline, CDR1 is MNHEY and CDR2 SVGAGI. The V end was cut by 8 bases, the J end by 2 bases, with 16 bases between. This CDR3 comprises 14 residues. The CDR3 sequence is CASSTRDSTYEQYF. The CDR3 nucleotides read TGTGCCAGCTCAACCCGTGACAGCACCTACGAGCAGTACTTC.

The chain carries TRBV6-5 and TRBJ2-7, with D perhaps matching TRBD2 (5 bases). V lost 2 bases to trimming and J lost 3 bases, with 11 bases between them. The CDR3 has 14 residues. CDR1 is MNHEY and CDR2 is SVGAGI in the germline V gene. The CDR3 nucleotides are TGTGCCAGCAGTTACGGGGAGACCCTCTACGAGCAGTACTTC. This gives the protein CASSYGETLYEQYF.

This chain uses TRBV7-3 with TRBJ2-1; TRBD2 aligns across 12 bases. From germline, CDR1 is SGHTA and CDR2 FQGTGA. The CDR3 covers 16 residues. V trimming: 5 bases; J trimming: 4 bases; junction bases outside the gene matches: 6. This CDR3 is CASSASGGAKYNEQFF. CDR3 coding DNA: TGTGCCAGCAGCGCTAGCGGGGGGGCTAAGTACAATGAGCAGTTCTTC.

This chain uses TRBV6-2 or TRBV6-3 with TRBJ2-2; D possibly corresponds to TRBD2 (6 bases). CDR1 and CDR2 from the germline V gene are MNHEY and SVGEGT. Trimming stripped 4 bases from V and 10 bases from J, with 13 bases between. This CDR3 comprises 13 residues. The CDR3 spells CASSSTRTTELFF. The CDR3 nucleotides are TGTGCCAGCAGTTCTACGCGGACTACGGAGCTGTTTTTT.

V usage is TRBV5-1 and J usage is TRBJ1-1; 7 positions agree with TRBD1. V was clipped by 3 bases and J by 11 bases; unmatched bases: 10. The CDR3 length is 13 residues. CDR1 and CDR2 from the germline V gene are SGHRS and YFSETQ. CDR3 nucleotide sequence: TGCGCCAGCAGCTGGGAAGACAGGGACAGCGCTTTCTTT. This sequence encodes CASSWEDRDSAFF. Variable domain in full (rest from reference TRBV5-1 and TRBJ1-1): KAGVTQTPRYLIKTRGQQVTLSCSPISGHRSVSWYQQTPGQGLQFLFEYFSETQRNKGNFPGRFSGRQFSNSRSEMNVSTLELGDSALYLCASSWEDRDSAFFGQGTRLTVV.

The V gene is TRBV19, the J gene TRBJ1-5, with 7 bases aligning to TRBD1. The CDR3 length is 16 residues. The V segment lost 9 bases and the J segment 0 bases; nucleotides outside the gene matches: 11. The germline CDR1 and CDR2 sequences are LNHDA and SQIVND (reference sequence). The CDR3 loop reads CASDSRDRDSNQPQHF. The CDR3 DNA reads as TGTGCCAGCGATTCCCGGGACAGAGATAGCAATCAGCCCCAGCATTTT.

About this clone itself: A read error may produce the germline difference seen at one junction end. The V call is TRBV2, the J call TRBJ2-2; 8 positions agree with TRBD1. Germline values: CDR1 SNHLY, CDR2 FYNNEI. This CDR3 comprises 15 residues. The CDR3 bases are TGTGCCAGCAGGGAAGACAGGGGTGGCAACGGGGAGCTGTTTTTT. It specifies CASREDRGGNGELFF.

This chain links TRBV27 with TRBJ2-1; no firm D call. Trimming shortened V by 8 bases and J by 6 bases, and 11 bases separated the two germline ends. This CDR3 spans 12 amino acids. Per germline, CDR1 MNHEY and CDR2 SMNVEV (reference sequence). CDR3 loop: CASGRQANEQFF. In DNA, the CDR3 is TGTGCCAGCGGGCGGCAGGCCAATGAGCAGTTCTTC.

The rearrangement links TRBV4-3 to TRBJ1-5; D is perhaps TRBD1 (5 bases). CDR1 is LGHNA and CDR2 is YSLEER in the germline V gene. The ends were cut back, 1 base at V and 7 bases at J, with 14 bases in the middle. The CDR3 has 15 residues. CDR3 sequence reads: CASSQGLTGLQPQHF. DNA for the CDR3: TGCGCCAGCAGCCAAGGTCTCACAGGATTGCAGCCCCAGCATTTT.

The genes are TRBV2 and TRBJ1-2, with TRBD1 identical over 9 bases. Germline-derived CDR1 and CDR2 are SNHLY and FYNNEI. This CDR3 contains 13 residues. The V gene end was trimmed by 7 bases and the J gene end by 3 bases; junction bases not matched to a gene: 3. Here the CDR3 DNA reads TGTGCCAGCATTAGGGACAGGGACTATGGCTACACCTTC. This gives the protein CASIRDRDYGYTF.